The rows below give T cell receptor beta chains drawn from one sample of a study of HIV-infected children after antiretroviral therapy interruption. Each CDR3 protein is one row after TCRdb ran MiXCR on the 3' RACE reads. The data contain around 47,000 distinct CDR3 sequences, 4.3% of them singletons. Sample: CD45RA+ CD4+ T cells from PBMCs, pooled from several time points, taken from a donor given antiretroviral therapy, either interrupted or continuous. The receptors derive from a pool of human donors with HIV. CDR3s include the opening cysteine and the closing phenylalanine or tryptophan.

J | V | CDR3
TRBJ2-3 | TRBV7-2 | CASSRQTGTDTQYF
TRBJ2-1 | TRBV6-2/TRBV6-3 | CASHRGTSYNEQFF
TRBJ2-3 | TRBV7-2 | CASSRTGTDRTDTQYF
TRBJ2-2 | TRBV2 | CASRDRTSGGRTGELFF
TRBJ2-7 | TRBV28 | CASQPAVTYEQYF
TRBJ2-6 | TRBV3-1 | CASSQDTQANVLTF
TRBJ1-1 | TRBV7-2 | CASSLSLNTEAFF
TRBJ2-6 | TRBV19 | CASRQGFGANVLTF
TRBJ1-3 | TRBV12-3/TRBV12-4 | CASSRQGYGNTIYF
TRBJ1-3 | TRBV5-1 | CASSFGSSGNTIYF
TRBJ1-5 | TRBV27 | CASSRQTGQQPQHF
TRBJ1-2 | TRBV12-3/TRBV12-4 | CASSPQGYQNGYTF
TRBJ2-2 | TRBV5-8 | CASSLEGQYTGELFF
TRBJ1-3 | TRBV20-1 | CSARDGGNTIYF
TRBJ2-2 | TRBV14 | CASSPLLDRAYEELFF
TRBJ2-1 | TRBV19 | CATGPTPFF
TRBJ2-1 | TRBV6-5 | CASAYHNEQFF
TRBJ1-1 | TRBV30 | CAWSLPGTGGATEAFF
TRBJ1-2 | TRBV2 | CASTRDKGPGYTF
TRBJ2-3 | TRBV3-1 | CASSQQAGGSDTQYF
TRBJ1-4 | TRBV6-6 | CASSDQQLSNERLFF
TRBJ1-1 | TRBV28 | CASGGTGFDTEAFF
TRBJ2-1 | TRBV28 | CASSLGRSSYNEQFF
TRBJ1-1 | TRBV3-1 | CASSPRGTRNTEAFF
TRBJ2-7 | TRBV28 | CASSFLGAGGYEQYF
TRBJ1-4 | TRBV6-5 | CASSPQGTVNEKLFF
TRBJ2-1 | TRBV6-1 | CASRVDRENSNEQFF
TRBJ1-1 | TRBV29-1 | CSVEEFPGSTEAFF
TRBJ2-6 | TRBV6-6 | CASNIGISGANVLTF
TRBJ2-3 | TRBV6-1 | CASSEVTSGGTDTQYF
TRBJ2-3 | TRBV11-1 | CASSWADTQYF
TRBJ2-2 | TRBV19 | CASSIGQVNTGELFF